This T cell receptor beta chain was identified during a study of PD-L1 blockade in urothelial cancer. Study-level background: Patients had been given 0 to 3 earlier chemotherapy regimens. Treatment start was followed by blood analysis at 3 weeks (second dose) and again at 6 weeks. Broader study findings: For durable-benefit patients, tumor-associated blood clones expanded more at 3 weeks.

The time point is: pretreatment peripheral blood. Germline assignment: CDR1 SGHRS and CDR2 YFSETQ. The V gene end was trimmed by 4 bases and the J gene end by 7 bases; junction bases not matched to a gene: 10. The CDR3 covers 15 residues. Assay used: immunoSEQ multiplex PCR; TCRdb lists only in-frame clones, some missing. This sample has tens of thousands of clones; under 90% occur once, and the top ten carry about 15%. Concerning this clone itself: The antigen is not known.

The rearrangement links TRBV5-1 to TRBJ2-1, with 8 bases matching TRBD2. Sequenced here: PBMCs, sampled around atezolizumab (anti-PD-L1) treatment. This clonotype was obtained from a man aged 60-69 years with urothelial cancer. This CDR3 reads CASSPGTSPWNEQFF. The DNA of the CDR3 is TGCGCCAGCAGCCCCGGGACTAGTCCTTGGAATGAGCAGTTCTTC.